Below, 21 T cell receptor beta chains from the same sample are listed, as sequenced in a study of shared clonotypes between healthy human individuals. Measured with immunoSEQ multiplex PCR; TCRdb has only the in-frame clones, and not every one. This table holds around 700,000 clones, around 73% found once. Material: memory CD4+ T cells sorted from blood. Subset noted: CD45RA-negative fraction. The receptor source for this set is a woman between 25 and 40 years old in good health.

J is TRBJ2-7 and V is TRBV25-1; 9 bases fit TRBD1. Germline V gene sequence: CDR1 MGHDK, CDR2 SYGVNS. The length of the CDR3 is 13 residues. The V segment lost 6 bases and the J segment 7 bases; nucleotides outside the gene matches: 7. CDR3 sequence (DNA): TGTGCCAGCAGAGGGACAGGGTTTTTAGAGCAGTACTTC. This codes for CASRGTGFLEQYF.

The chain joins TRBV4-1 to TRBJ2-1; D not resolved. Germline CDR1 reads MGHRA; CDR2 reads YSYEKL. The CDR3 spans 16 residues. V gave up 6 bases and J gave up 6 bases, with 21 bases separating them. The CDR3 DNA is TGCGCCAGCAGGCGAACGTTCACTTCGTCTTTCAATGAGCAGTTCTTC. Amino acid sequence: CASRRTFTSSFNEQFF.

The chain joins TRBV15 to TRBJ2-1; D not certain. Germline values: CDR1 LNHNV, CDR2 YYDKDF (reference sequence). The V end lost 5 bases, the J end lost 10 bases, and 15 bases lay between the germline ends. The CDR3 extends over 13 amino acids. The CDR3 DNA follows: TGTGCCACCAGCGGCCGTCCGGGCTGGGAGCAGTTCTTC. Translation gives CATSGRPGWEQFF. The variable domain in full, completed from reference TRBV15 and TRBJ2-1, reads DAMVIQNPRYQVTQFGKPVTLSCSQTLNHNVMYWYQQKSSQAPKLLFHYYDKDFNNEADTPDNFQSRRPNTSFCFLDIRSPGLGDTAMYLCATSGRPGWEQFFGPGTRLTVL.

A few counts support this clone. CDR3 DNA: TGTGCCAGTAGTATGGCCGGTAATGAAAAACTGTTTTTT. Protein sequence: CASSMAGNEKLFF. The chain is built from TRBV19 and TRBJ1-4; no clear D gene. The CDR3 contains 13 residues. Trimming left V 3 bases short and J 4 bases short, with 6 bases between. The germline V gene has CDR1 LNHDA and CDR2 SQIVND (reference sequence).

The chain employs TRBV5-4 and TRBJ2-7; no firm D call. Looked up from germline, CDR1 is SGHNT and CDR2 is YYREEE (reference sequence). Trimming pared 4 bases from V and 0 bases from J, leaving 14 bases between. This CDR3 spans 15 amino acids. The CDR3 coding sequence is TGTGCCAGCAGCCGCGGTGGCGGTACCTCCTACGAGCAGTACTTC. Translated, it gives CASSRGGGTSYEQYF.

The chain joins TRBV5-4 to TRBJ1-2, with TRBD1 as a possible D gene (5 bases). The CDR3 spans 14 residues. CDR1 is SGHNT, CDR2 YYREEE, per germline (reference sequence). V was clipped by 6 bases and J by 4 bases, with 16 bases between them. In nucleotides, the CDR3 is TGTGCCAGCACTATTGCCGGGGGTAGCTATGGCTACACCTTC. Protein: CASTIAGGSYGYTF.

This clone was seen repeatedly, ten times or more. The CDR3 spells CASSPHLTSGGADTQYF. In DNA, the CDR3 is TGTGCCAGCAGCCCCCACCTAACTAGCGGCGGGGCAGATACGCAGTATTTT. The genes are TRBV7-9 and TRBJ2-3; 8 bases agree with TRBD2. The germline V gene has CDR1 SEHNR and CDR2 FQNEAQ (reference sequence). V dropped 5 bases and J dropped 4; count of bases not matched to a gene: 14. This CDR3 contains 17 residues.

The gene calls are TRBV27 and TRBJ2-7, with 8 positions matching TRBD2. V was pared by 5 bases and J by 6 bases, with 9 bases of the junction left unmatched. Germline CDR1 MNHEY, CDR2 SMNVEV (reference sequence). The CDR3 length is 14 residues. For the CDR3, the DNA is TGTGCCAGCAGTCCGGGGACTAGGTCGAGCGAGCAGTACTTC. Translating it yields CASSPGTRSSEQYF.

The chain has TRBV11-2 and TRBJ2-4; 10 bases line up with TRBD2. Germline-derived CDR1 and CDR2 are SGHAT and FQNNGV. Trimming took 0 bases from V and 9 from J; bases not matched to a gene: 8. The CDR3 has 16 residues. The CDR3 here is CASSLEAGGPVAIQYF. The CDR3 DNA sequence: TGTGCCAGCAGCTTAGAAGCGGGAGGGCCGGTGGCCATTCAGTACTTC.

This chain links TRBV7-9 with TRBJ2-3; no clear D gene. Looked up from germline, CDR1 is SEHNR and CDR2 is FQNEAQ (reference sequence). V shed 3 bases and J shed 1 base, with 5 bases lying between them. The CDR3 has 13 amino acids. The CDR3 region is CASSFWGTDTQYF. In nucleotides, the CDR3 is TGTGCCAGCAGCTTTTGGGGCACAGATACGCAGTATTTT.

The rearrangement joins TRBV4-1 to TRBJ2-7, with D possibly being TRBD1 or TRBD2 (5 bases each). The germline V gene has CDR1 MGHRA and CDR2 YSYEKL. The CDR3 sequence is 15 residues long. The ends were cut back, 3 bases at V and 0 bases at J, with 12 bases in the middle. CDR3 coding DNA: TGCGCCAGCAGCCACCCCGGGGACGACTCCTACGAGCAGTACTTC. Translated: CASSHPGDDSYEQYF.

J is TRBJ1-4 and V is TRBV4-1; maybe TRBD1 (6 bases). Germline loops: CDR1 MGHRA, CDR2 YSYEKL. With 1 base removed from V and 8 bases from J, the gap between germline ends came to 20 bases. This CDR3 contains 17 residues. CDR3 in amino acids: CASSQVVQGKVEEKLFF. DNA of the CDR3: TGCGCCAGCAGCCAAGTGGTACAGGGAAAGGTAGAGGAAAAACTGTTTTTT.

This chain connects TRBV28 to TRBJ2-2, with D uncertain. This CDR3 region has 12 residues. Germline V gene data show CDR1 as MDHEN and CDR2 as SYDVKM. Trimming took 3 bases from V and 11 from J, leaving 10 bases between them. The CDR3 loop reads CASSFRRVELFF. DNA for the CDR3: TGTGCCAGCAGTTTCCGGCGAGTTGAGCTGTTTTTT.

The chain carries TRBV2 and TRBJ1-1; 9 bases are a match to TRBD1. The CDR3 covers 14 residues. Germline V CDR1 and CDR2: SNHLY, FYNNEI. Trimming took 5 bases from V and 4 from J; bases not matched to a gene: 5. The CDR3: CASSTGGWGTEAFF. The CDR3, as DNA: TGTGCCAGCAGTACAGGGGGCTGGGGCACTGAAGCTTTCTTT.

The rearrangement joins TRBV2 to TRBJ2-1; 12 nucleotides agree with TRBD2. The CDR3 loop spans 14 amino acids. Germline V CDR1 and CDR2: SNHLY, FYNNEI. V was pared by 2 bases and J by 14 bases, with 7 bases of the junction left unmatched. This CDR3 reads CASSETLAGGPEFF. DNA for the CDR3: TGTGCCAGCAGTGAAACCCTAGCGGGAGGGCCTGAGTTCTTC.

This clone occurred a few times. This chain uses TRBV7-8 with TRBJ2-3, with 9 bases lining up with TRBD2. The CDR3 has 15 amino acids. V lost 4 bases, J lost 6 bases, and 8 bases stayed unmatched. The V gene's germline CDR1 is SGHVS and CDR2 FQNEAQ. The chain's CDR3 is CASSSREGRWDTQYF. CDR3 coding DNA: TGTGCCAGCAGCTCGCGGGAGGGCCGATGGGATACGCAGTATTTT.

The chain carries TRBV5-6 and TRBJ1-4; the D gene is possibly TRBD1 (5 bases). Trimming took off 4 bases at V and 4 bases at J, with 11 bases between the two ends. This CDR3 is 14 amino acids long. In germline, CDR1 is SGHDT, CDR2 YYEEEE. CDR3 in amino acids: CASSPGGINEKLFF. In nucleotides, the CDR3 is TGTGCCAGCAGCCCCGGGGGGATTAATGAAAAACTGTTTTTT.

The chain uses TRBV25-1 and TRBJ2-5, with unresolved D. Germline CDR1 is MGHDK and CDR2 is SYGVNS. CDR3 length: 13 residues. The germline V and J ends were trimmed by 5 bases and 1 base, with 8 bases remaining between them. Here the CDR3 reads CASSTSPQETQYF. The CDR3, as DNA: TGTGCCAGCAGTACATCCCCCCAAGAGACCCAGTACTTC.

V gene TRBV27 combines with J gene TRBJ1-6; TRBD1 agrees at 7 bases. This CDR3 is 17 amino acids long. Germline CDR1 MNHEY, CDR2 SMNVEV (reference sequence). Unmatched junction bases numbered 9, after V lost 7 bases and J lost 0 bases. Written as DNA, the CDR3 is TGTGCCAGCAATCCGACAGGGATCCACTCCTATAATTCACCCCTCCACTTT. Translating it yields CASNPTGIHSYNSPLHF.

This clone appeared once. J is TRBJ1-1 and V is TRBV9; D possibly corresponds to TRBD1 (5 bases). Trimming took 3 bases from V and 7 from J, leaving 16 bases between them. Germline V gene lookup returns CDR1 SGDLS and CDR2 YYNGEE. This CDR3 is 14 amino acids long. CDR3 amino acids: CASSALQGRGEAFF. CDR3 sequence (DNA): TGTGCCAGCAGCGCTCTCCAGGGTAGGGGTGAAGCTTTCTTT.

The CDR3, as DNA: TGTGCCAGCAGTTTGGCAGGGTTGAATGAAAAACTGTTTTTT. Translation: CASSLAGLNEKLFF. The rearrangement links TRBV27 to TRBJ1-4; TRBD1 might be the D (5 bases). CDR1 and CDR2 (germline): MNHEY, SMNVEV (reference sequence). V lost 3 bases and J 5 bases, leaving 10 bases between the germline ends. The CDR3 length is 14 residues. The full variable domain, rest sourced from reference TRBV27 and TRBJ1-4, is EAQVTQNPRYLITVTGKKLTVTCSQNMNHEYMSWYRQDPGLGLRQIYYSMNVEVTDKGDVPEGYKVSRKEKRNFPLILESPSPNQTSLYFCASSLAGLNEKLFFGSGTQLSVL.